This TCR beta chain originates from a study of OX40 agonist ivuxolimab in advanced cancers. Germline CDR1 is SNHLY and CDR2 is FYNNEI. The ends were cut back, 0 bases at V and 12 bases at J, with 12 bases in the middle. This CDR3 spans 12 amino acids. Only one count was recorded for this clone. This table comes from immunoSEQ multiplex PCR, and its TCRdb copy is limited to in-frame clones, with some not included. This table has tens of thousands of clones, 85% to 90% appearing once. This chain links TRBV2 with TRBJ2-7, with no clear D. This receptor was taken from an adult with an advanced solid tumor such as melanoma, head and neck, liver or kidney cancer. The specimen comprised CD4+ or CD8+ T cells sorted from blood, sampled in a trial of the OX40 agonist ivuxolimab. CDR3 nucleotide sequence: TGTGCCAGCAGTGAAGCGGGCCACGGGCGGTACTTC. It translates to CASSEAGHGRYF.